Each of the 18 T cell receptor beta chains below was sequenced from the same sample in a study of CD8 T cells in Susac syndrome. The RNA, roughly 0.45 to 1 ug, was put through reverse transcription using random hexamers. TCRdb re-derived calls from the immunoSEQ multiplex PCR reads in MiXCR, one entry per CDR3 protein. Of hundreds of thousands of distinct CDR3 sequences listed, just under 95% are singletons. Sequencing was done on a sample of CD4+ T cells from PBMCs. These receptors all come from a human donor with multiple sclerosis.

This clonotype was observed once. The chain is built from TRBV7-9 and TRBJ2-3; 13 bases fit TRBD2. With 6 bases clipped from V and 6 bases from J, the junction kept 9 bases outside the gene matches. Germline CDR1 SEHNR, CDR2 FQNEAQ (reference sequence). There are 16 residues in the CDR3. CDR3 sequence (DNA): TGTGCCAGCAGGCCACTAGCGGGAGGGCCTAGCGATACGCAGTATTTT. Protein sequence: CASRPLAGGPSDTQYF.

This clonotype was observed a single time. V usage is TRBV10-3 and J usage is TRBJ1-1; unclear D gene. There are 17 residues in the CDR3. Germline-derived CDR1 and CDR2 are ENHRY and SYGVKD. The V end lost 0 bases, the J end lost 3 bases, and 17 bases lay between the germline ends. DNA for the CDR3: TGTGCCATCAGTGAGTCCGATTACCCCACTAGGGACACTGAAGCTTTCTTT. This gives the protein CAISESDYPTRDTEAFF.

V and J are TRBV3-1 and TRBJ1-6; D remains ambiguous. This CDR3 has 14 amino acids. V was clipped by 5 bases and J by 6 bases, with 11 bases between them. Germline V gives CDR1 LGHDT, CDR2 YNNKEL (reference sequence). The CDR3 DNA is TGTGCCAGCAGCACCCGGGGTCTTAATTCACCCCTCCACTTT. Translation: CASSTRGLNSPLHF.

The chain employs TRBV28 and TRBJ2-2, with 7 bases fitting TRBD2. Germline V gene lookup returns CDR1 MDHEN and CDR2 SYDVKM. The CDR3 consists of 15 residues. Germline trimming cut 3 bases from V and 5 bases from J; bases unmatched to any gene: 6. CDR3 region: CASSLSAGVTGELFF. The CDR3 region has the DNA TGTGCCAGCAGTTTGTCGGCGGGGGTTACCGGGGAGCTGTTTTTT.

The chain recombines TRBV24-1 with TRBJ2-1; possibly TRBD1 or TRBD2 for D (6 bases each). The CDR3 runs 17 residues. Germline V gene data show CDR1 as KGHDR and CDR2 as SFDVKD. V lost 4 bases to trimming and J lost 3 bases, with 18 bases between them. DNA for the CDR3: TGTGCCACCAGTGACCCTTCGCGGGACACCTACTACAATGAGCAGTTCTTC. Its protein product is CATSDPSRDTYYNEQFF.

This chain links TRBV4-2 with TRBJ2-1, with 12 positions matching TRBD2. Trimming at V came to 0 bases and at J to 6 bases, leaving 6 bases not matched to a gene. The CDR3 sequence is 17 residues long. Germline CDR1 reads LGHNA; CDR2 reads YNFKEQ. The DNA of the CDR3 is TGTGCCAGCAGCCAAGAAGTCCGACTAGCGGGGGCCAATGAGCAGTTCTTC. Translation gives CASSQEVRLAGANEQFF.

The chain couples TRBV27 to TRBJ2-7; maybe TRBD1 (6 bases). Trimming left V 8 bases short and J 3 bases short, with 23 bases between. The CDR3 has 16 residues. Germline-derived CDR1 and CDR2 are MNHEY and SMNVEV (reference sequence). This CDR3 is CASRPWETGKGYEQYF. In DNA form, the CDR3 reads TGTGCCAGCCGACCTTGGGAGACAGGAAAAGGCTACGAGCAGTACTTC.

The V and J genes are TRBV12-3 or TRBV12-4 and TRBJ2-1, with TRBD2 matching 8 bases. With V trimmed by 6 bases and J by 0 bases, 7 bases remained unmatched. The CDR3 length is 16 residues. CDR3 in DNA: TGTGCCAGCAGAACGAGCGGGAGCGTCTCCTACAATGAGCAGTTCTTC. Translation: CASRTSGSVSYNEQFF.

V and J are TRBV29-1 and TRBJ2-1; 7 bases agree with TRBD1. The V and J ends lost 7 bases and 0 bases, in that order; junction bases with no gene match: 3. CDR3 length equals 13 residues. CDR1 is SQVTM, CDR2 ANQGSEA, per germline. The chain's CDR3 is CSGRDSSYNEQFF. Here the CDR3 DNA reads TGCAGCGGTCGGGACAGCTCCTACAATGAGCAGTTCTTC.

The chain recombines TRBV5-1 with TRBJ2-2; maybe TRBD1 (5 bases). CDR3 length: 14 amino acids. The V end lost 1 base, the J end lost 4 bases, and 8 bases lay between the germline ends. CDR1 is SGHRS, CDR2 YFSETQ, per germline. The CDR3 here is CASSLQGSTGELFF. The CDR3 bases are TGCGCCAGCAGCTTGCAGGGTAGCACCGGGGAGCTGTTTTTT.

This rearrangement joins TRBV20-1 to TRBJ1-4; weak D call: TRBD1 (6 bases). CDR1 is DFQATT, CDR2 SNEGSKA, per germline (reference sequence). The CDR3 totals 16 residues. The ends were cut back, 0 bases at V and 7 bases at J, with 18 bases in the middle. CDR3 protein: CSARDFRGARVEKLFF. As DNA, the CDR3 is TGCAGTGCTAGAGATTTCCGGGGGGCGCGGGTTGAAAAACTGTTTTTT.

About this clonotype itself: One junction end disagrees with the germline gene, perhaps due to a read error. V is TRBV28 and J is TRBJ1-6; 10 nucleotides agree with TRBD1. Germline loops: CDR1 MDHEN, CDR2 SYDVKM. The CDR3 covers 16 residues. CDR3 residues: CASSPGDRGYNSPLHF. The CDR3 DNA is TGCGCCAGCAGTCCGGGGGACAGGGGCTATAATTCACCCCTCCACTTT. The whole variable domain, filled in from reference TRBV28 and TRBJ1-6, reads DVKVTQSSRYLVKRTGEKVFLECVQDMDHENMFWYRQDPGLGLRLIYFSYDVKMKEKGDIPEGYSVSREKKERFSLILESASTNQTSMYLCASSPGDRGYNSPLHFGNGTRLTVT.

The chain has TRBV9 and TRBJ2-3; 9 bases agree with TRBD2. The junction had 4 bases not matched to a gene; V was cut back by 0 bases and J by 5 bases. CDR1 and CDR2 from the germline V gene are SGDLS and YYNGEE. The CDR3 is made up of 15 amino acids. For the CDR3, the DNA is TGTGCCAGCAGCGTAGGAGTAGCGGGAGTAGATACGCAGTATTTT. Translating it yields CASSVGVAGVDTQYF.

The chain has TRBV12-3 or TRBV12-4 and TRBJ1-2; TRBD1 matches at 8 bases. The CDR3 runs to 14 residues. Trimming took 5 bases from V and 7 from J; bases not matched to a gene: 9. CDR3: CASSPQGAAGGYTF. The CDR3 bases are TGTGCCAGCAGTCCCCAGGGGGCAGCTGGTGGCTACACCTTC.

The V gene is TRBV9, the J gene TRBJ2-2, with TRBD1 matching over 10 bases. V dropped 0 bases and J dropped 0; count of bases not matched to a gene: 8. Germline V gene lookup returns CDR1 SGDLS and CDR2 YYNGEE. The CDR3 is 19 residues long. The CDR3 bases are TGTGCCAGCAGCGTAGTCCCACTAGACAGGGGGCCGAACACCGGGGAGCTGTTTTTT. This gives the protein CASSVVPLDRGPNTGELFF.

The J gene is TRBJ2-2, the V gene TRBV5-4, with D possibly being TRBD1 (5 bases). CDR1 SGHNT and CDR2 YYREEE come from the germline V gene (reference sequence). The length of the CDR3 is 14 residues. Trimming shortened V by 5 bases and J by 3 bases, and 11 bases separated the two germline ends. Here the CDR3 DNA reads TGTGCCAGCAGGCCGGGCAGGGACACCGGGGAGCTGTTTTTT. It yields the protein CASRPGRDTGELFF.

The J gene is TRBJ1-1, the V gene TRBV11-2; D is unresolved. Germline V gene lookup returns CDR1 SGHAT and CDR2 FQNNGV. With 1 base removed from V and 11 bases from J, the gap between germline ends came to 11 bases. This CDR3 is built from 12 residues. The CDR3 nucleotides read TGTGCCAGCAGCTTAGTTAGCGCGAACGCTTTCTTT. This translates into CASSLVSANAFF.

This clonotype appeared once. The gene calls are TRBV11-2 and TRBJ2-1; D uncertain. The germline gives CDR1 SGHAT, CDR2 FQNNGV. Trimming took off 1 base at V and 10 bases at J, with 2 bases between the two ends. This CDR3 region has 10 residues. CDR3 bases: TGTGCCAGCAGCTTAGGGGAGCAGTTCTTC. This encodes CASSLGEQFF.